This TCR beta chain stems from a study of blood T cell repertoires in COVID-19. Whole-study context: COVID-19 samples from acute and convalescent phases originated in the United States, Italy and Spain. Sources were T cells, B-cell-depleted T cells, or PBMCs; the material itself was cDNA or gDNA.

Participants spanned ages 18 to 89 years and resided in 20 to 30 US areas. Method: immunoSEQ multiplex PCR; TCRdb's copy keeps in-frame clones and lacks some. This sample has approximately 250,000 clones, with 70% to 85% found just once. Germline-derived CDR1 and CDR2 are SGHTA and FQGNSA. This CDR3 contains 12 residues. Trimming removed 7 bases at V and 9 bases at J, with 15 bases between. This clonotype was obtained from a man aged 35 to 55 who had recovered from COVID-19. The V and J genes are TRBV7-2 and TRBJ2-5; D ambiguous. Sequencing input: PBMCs or T cells enriched from blood (not recorded which). The CDR3 coding sequence is TGTGCCAGCACCATACCCCTTGCGGCCCAGTACTTC. This sequence encodes CASTIPLAAQYF.